This T cell receptor beta chain stems from a study of graft-versus-host responses after intestinal transplantation. Time point specified: postoperative day 105 after intestinal transplantation (dayNNNN = postoperative day). TCRdb's copy holds only in-frame clones and misses some; the assay was immunoSEQ multiplex PCR. Here the sample spans under 600 clones, under 96% being singletons. The germline V gene encodes CDR1 MRHNA and CDR2 SNTAGT. V shed 2 bases and J 4 bases; nucleotides not matched to a gene: 1. The CDR3 has 15 residues. This clone turned up a few times. Its specificity is not known. General observations from the study: Within allografts, high graft-versus-host to host-versus-graft clonal ratios were seen among patients with graft-donor T cell macrochimerism.

Sequenced here: bone marrow, sampled 105 days after intestinal transplantation. V usage is TRBV6-4 and J usage is TRBJ2-2; TRBD2 matches 10 bases. The sequence was collected from a human patient who received an intestinal transplant, so some T cells may come from the graft donor. The CDR3 sequence: CASSDSGRATGELFF. CDR3 DNA: TGTGCCAGCAGTGACAGCGGGAGGGCCACCGGGGAGCTGTTTTTT.